This TCR beta chain emerged from a study of response to subunit inactivated influenza vaccine (dated 2018 in TCRdb). Some background on the complete study: The study used deep quantitative T cell receptor repertoire profiling to track responses to a trivalent subunit inactivated influenza vaccine. Findings and caveats that apply to the study as a whole: According to the authors, only a limited number of new T cells may be recruited by each seasonal influenza vaccination.

To prepare the library, RT-PCR was applied. The sequencer was an Illumina HiSeq 2500. Clones were called with MiXCR by TCRdb after fastp trimmed the public reads at Q25, and only in-frame beta chains were retained. When rows share a CDR3 protein, they turn into one entry using the most common DNA and genes. This sample is represented by around 760,000 distinct CDR3 sequences; around 14% of them were singletons. 5.5% to 7% of the sample belongs to the ten largest clones. This clonotype occurred a few times. Its antigen target is currently unknown. Per-base quality was not reported, and no clone a single base away is much larger than it. Including cysteine and phenylalanine, the CDR3 has 14 amino acids. Kept here is only the CDR3 DNA, which spans 42 bases and is read in frame from base 1. CDR1 and CDR2, per the germline V gene, are MNHEY and SVGEGT. After removal of 6 bases from V and 7 bases from J, the junction retains 6 bases not matched to a gene.

The chain was built from TRBV6-2 or TRBV6-3 and TRBJ2-3, and 11 junction bases match TRBD2. The specimen was PBMCs from blood, collected around two weeks before vaccination. This TCR was recovered from a man aged 45-60 years who received an inactivated influenza vaccine. Donor details come from another sample of the same person, matched by shared clones. The CDR3: CASSPTSGRNTQYF. Read as DNA, the sequence is TGTGCCAGCAGCCCCACTAGCGGGAGAAATACGCAGTATTTT.